This TCR beta chain was observed in a study of T cell responses to AZD1222 COVID-19 vaccine. Overall study results and limits: The donor cohort was predominantly white British with a female majority, and clonal diversity may have been underestimated.

Measured with immunoSEQ multiplex PCR; TCRdb has only the in-frame clones, and not every one. This table has approximately 110,000 clones, 70% to 90% appearing once. After removal of 3 bases from V and 5 bases from J, the junction contained 2 bases not matched to a gene. Germline values: CDR1 ENHRY, CDR2 SYGVKD. This CDR3 is 14 amino acids long. Of note for this clone: Its target is not known.

The sequences come from peripheral blood, collected on day 0 of AZD1222 vaccination. This receptor was obtained from an adult in good health. The V and J genes are TRBV10-3 and TRBJ2-2, with TRBD1 matching 8 bases. CDR3 residues: CAISDRGRTGELFF. CDR3 nucleotides: TGTGCCATCAGTGACAGGGGGCGAACCGGGGAGCTGTTTTTT.